This TCR beta chain was recorded in a study of blood T cells in healthy people across ages. A sample-barcoded 5' primer and a J-beta primer mix were used in a second PCR of roughly 6 to 11 cycles. TCRdb itself ran the 5' RACE reads through MiXCR, one entry per CDR3 protein. The sample holds approximately 1.5 million distinct CDR3 sequences, about 32% seen once. The CDR3 loop spans 17 amino acids. The germline V gene encodes CDR1 MGHRA and CDR2 YSYEKL. Turning to this clonotype: This may come from a read error, since a much larger clone is one base off.

The source of this sequence is a young woman in good health. Sequences were obtained from blood. The chain has TRBV4-1 and TRBJ2-1, with TRBD2 matching over 8 bases. The CDR3 is CASSQDRLAGLYNGQFF. CDR3 nucleotides: TGCGCCAGCAGCCAAGACCGCTTAGCGGGGCTGTACAATGGGCAGTTCTTC.